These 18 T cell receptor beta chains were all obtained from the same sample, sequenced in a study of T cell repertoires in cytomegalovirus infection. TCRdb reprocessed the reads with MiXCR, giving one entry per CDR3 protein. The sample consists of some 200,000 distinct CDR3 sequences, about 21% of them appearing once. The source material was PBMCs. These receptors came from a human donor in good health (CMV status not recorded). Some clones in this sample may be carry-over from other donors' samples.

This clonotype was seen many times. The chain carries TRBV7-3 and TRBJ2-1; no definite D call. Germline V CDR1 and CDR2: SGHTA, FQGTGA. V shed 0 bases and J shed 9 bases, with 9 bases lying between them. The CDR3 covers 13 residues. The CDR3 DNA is TGTGCCAGCAGCTTAACGCCGGGTGGTGAGCAGTTCTTC. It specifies CASSLTPGGEQFF.

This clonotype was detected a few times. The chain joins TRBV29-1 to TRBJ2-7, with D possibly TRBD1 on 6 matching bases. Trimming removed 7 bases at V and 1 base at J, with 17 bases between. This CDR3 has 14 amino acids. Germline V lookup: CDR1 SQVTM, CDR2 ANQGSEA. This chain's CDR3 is CSALLQGFSYEQYF. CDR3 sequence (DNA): TGCAGCGCACTCCTACAGGGTTTTTCCTACGAGCAGTACTTC.

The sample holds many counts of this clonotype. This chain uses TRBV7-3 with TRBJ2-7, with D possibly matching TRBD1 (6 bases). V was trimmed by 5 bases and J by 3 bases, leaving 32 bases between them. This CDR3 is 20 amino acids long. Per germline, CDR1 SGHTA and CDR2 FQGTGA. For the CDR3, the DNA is TGTGCCAGCAGCCAACCATCCTCGGACCTTCCCTGGGGGCCCGGCTACGAGCAGTACTTC. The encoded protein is CASSQPSSDLPWGPGYEQYF.

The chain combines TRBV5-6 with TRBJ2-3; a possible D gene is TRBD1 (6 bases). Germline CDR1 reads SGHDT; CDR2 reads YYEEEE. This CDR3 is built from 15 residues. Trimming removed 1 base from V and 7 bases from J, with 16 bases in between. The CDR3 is CASSLSPGTRNTQYF. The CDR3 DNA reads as TGTGCCAGCAGCTTGTCTCCCGGGACAAGGAATACGCAGTATTTT.

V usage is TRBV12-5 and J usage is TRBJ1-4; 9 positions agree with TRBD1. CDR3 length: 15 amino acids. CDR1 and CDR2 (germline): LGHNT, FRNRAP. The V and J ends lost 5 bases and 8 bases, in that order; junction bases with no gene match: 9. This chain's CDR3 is CASGKETGGAEKLFF. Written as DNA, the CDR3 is TGTGCTAGTGGTAAAGAAACAGGGGGCGCGGAAAAACTGTTTTTT.

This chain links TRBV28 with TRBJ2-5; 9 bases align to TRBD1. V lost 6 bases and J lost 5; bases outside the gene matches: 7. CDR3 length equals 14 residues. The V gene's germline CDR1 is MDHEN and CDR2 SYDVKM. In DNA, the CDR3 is TGTGCCAGCAGCCCCGGACAGGGGCCGGAGACCCAGTACTTC. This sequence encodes CASSPGQGPETQYF.

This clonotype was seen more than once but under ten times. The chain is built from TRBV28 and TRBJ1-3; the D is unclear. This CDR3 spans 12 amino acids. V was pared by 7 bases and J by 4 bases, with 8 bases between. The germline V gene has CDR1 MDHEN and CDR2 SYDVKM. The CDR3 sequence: CASTAPGNTIYF. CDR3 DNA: TGTGCCAGCACCGCACCCGGAAACACCATATATTTT. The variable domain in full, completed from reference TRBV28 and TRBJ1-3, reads DVKVTQSSRYLVKRTGEKVFLECVQDMDHENMFWYRQDPGLGLRLIYFSYDVKMKEKGDIPEGYSVSREKKERFSLILESASTNQTSMYLCASTAPGNTIYFGEGSWLTVV.

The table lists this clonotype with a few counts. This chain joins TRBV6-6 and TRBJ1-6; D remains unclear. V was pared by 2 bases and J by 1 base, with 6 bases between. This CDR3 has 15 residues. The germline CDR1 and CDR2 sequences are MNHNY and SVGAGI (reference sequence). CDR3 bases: TGTGCCAGCAGTTACGGAGTGTCCTATAATTCACCCCTCCACTTT. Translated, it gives CASSYGVSYNSPLHF.

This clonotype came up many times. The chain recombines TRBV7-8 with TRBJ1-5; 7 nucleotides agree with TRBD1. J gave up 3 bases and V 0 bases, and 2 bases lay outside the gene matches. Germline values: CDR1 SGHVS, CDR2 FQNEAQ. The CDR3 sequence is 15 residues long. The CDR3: CASSLAGTVNQPQHF. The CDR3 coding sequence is TGTGCCAGCAGCTTAGCGGGGACAGTCAATCAGCCCCAGCATTTT. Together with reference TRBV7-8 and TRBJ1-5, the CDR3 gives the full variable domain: GAGVSQSPRYKVAKRGQDVALRCDPISGHVSLFWYQQALGQGPEFLTYFQNEAQLDKSGLPSDRFFAERPEGSVSTLKIQRTQQEDSAVYLCASSLAGTVNQPQHFGDGTRLSIL.

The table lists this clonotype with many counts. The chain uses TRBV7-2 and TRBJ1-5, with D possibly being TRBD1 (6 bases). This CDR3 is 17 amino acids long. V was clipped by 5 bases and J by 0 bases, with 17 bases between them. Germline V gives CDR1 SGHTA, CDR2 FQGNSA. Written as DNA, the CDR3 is TGTGCCAGCAGCCCAGGTGGGGGGGGCTCTAGCAATCAGCCCCAGCATTTT. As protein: CASSPGGGGSSNQPQHF.

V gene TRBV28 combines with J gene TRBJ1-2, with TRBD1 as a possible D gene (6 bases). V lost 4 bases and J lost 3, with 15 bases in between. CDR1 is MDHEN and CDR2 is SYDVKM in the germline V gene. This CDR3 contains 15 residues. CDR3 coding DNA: TGTGCCAGCAGTTCCCTGGGGGCGTGGGACTATGGCTACACCTTC. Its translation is CASSSLGAWDYGYTF.

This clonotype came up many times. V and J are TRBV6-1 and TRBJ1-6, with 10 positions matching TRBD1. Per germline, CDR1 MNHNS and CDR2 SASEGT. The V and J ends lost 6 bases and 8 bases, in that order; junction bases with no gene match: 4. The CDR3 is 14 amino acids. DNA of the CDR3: TGTGCCAGCAGGCCCGACAGGGGGCATTCACCCCTCCACTTT. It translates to CASRPDRGHSPLHF.

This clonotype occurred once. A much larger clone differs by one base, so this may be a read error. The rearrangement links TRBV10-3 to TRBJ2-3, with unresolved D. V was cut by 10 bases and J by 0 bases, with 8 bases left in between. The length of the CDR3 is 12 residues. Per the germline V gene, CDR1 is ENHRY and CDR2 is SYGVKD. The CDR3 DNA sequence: TGTGCCAGACGAAGTAGCACAGATACGCAGTATTTT. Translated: CARRSSTDTQYF.

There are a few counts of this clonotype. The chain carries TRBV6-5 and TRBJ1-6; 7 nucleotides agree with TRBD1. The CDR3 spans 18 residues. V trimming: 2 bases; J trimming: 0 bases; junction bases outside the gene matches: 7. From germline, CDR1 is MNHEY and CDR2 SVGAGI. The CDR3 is CASSYGRTGSSYNSPLHF. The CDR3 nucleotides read TGTGCCAGCAGTTACGGTCGGACAGGCAGCTCCTATAATTCACCCCTCCACTTT.

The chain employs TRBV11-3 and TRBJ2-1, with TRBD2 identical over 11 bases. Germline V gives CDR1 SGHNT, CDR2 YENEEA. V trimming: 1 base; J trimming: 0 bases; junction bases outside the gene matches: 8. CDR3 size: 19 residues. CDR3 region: CASSLGGLAARSSYNEQFF. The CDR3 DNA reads TGTGCCAGCAGCTTAGGGGGACTAGCGGCCAGGAGCTCCTACAATGAGCAGTTCTTC.

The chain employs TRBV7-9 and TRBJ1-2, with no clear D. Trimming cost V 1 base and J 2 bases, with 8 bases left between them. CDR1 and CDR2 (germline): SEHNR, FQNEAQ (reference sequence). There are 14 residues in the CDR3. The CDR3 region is CASSLEAENYGYTF. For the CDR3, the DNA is TGTGCCAGCAGCTTAGAGGCGGAGAACTATGGCTACACCTTC.

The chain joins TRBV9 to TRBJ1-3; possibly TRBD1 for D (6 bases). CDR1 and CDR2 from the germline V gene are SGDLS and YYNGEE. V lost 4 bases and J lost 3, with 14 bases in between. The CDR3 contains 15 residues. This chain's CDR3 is CASSPQGGNGNTIYF. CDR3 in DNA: TGTGCCAGCAGCCCCCAAGGGGGTAATGGAAACACCATATATTTT.

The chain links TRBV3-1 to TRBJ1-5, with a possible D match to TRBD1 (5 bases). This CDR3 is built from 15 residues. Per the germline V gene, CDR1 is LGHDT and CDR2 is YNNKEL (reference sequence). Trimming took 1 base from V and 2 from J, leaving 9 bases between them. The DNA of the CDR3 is TGTGCCAGCAGCCAAGTACGGGACGGCAATCAGCCCCAGCATTTT. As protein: CASSQVRDGNQPQHF.